A selection of T cell receptor beta chains follows, all from one sample in a study of blood T cell repertoires in COVID-19. Sequenced by immunoSEQ multiplex PCR; TCRdb stores in-frame clones only, minus some. This sample has about 97,000 clones, with roughly nine tenths found just once. Source material: peripheral blood. These receptors were taken from a woman aged 50 to 65 with COVID-19, enrolled during active disease. Both conserved end residues are part of each CDR3.

V	J	CDR3
TRBV6-5	TRBJ2-1	CASSFGAGGRYNEQFF
TRBV30	TRBJ2-5	CAWSVLSGGLQETQYF
TRBV11-2	TRBJ2-2	CASSLVGGQNTGELFF
TRBV28	TRBJ1-2	CASSSGTVIYGYTF
TRBV12-5	TRBJ2-1	CASGFSGDNEQFF
TRBV12-3/TRBV12-4	TRBJ1-2	CASSLAGSGYTF
TRBV5-1	TRBJ2-4	CASSPTSGGGDIQYF
TRBV9	TRBJ2-2	CASSVAKSNTGELFF
TRBV5-1	TRBJ2-3	CASSLGGGGTADTQYF
TRBV19	TRBJ1-5	CASSPIQGYSNQPQHF
TRBV6-4	TRBJ1-4	CASGGGTGNEKLFF
TRBV4-3	TRBJ2-1	CASSQDWGQGVSNEQFF
TRBV10-3	TRBJ1-2	CAISGQGLNYGYTF
TRBV28	TRBJ2-3	CASSFITNTDTQYF
TRBV5-1	TRBJ2-2	CASSLDPRGVSGELFF
TRBV30	TRBJ1-1	CAWSPIQAEAFF
TRBV6-5	TRBJ1-2	CASSFQGYGYTF
TRBV18	TRBJ1-1	CASSPTGGTEAFF
TRBV5-8	TRBJ1-4	CASSPPLGVEKLFF
TRBV6-5	TRBJ1-6	CASSRNYNSPLHF
TRBV5-1	TRBJ1-2	CASRGGTEVSYTF
TRBV12-1	TRBJ2-7	CASSSFPKPYEQYF
TRBV15	TRBJ2-7	CATSRDQGLKYEQYF
TRBV2	TRBJ2-7	CASAGQQYEQYF
TRBV29-1	TRBJ2-5	CSVAPAAQETQYF
TRBV5-1	TRBJ2-6	CASSLVQRDSGANVLTF
TRBV10-1	TRBJ1-4	CARPYGSEDEKLFF
TRBV28	TRBJ1-3	CASSSTGQGLRNTIYF
TRBV11-2	TRBJ2-5	CASSQTEGPWETQYF
TRBV6-1	TRBJ2-3	CASSKGTSGGSGTDTQYF
TRBV5-1	TRBJ2-1	CASSLATLAGGYNEQFF
TRBV6-2/TRBV6-3	TRBJ1-2	CASSYRGRLYGYTF
TRBV10-3	TRBJ1-2	CAIGLRGADGYTF
TRBV4-3	TRBJ2-1	CASSQGATGQGIEQFF
TRBV5-1	TRBJ2-1	CASRGLAGYNEQFF
TRBV7-9	TRBJ2-5	CASSLTDSPEGETQYF
TRBV7-8	TRBJ2-7	CASSPRRTSGAPGGWQYF
TRBV7-8	TRBJ2-7	CASSPGRVPNEQYF
TRBV7-9	TRBJ2-7	CASTPSTSGGDEQYF
TRBV18	TRBJ2-3	CASSPTSTDTQYF
TRBV30	TRBJ1-5	CAWRRTGGNQPQHF
TRBV14	TRBJ2-5	CASSQTGVRETQYF
TRBV6-6	TRBJ2-7	CASRLSGGATSYEQYF
TRBV2	TRBJ2-3	CASSLEGTDTQYF
TRBV21-1	TRBJ1-2	CASSNLQGTCGYTF
TRBV27	TRBJ2-5	CASSLYRVSQETQYF
TRBV19	TRBJ2-7	CASSIWDRDYEQYF
TRBV3-1/TRBV3-2	TRBJ2-1	CASSPVTSGGYNEQFF
TRBV7-9	TRBJ2-7	CASSQGQGTYEQYF
TRBV5-1	TRBJ1-1	CASSPGGAFAEAFF
TRBV10-3	TRBJ1-2	CAYGDRENYGYTF
TRBV5-8	TRBJ2-7	CASSRGNEQYF
TRBV7-5	TRBJ2-4	CVRSFQGGNIQYF
TRBV27	TRBJ1-5	CASSPRVGEGNQPQHF
TRBV5-1	TRBJ1-1	CASSFGTGGEAFF
TRBV27	TRBJ1-1	CASSLFAGAPTEAFF